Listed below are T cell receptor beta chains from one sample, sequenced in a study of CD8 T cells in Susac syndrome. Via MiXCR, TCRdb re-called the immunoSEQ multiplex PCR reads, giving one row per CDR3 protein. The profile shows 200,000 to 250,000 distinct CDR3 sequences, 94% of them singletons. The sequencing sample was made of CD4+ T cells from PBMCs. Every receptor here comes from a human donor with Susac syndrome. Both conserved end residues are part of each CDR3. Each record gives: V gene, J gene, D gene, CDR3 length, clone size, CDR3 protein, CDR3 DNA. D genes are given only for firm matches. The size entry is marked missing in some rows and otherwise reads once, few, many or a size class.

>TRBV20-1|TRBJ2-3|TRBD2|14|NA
CSANLAGVTDTQYF
TGCAGTGCTAATCTAGCGGGAGTCACAGATACGCAGTATTTT
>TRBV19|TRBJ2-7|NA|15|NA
CASSIDDGVSYEQYF
TGTGCCAGTAGTATAGATGATGGCGTCTCCTACGAGCAGTACTTC
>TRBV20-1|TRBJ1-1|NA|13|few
CSARGLGNTEAFF
TGCAGTGCTAGAGGACTAGGGAACACTGAAGCTTTCTTT
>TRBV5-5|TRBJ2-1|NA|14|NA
CASSLEDRDNEQFF
TGTGCCAGCAGCTTGGAGGACAGAGACAATGAGCAGTTCTTC
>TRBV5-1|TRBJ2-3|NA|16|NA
CASRPINNKARDTQYF
TGCGCCAGCAGACCCATTAACAACAAGGCTCGGGATACGCAGTATTTT
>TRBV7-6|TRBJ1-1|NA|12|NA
CASSLAGAEAFF
TGTGCCAGCAGCTTAGCAGGCGCTGAAGCTTTCTTT
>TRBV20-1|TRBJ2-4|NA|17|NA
CSAKDIQPDDGENIQYF
TGCAGTGCAAAAGACATTCAACCAGACGACGGAGAAAACATTCAGTACTTC
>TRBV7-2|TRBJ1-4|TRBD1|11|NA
CASSSGQGVFF
TGTGCCAGCAGCTCTGGACAGGGAGTGTTTTTT
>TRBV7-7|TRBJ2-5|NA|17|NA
CASSPGQTDSLGETQYF
TGTGCTAGCAGCCCTGGGCAAACGGACTCCCTAGGGGAGACCCAGTACTTC
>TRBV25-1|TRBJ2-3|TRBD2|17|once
CASSETGGAVRRDTQYF
TGTGCCAGCAGTGAGACCGGGGGGGCCGTTCGTAGAGATACGCAGTATTTT
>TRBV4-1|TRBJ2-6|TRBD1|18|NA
CASSHSEDRGSGANVLTF
TGCGCCAGCAGCCATAGTGAGGACAGGGGTTCTGGGGCCAACGTCCTGACTTTC